The source of this TCR beta chain is a study of blood T cell repertoires in COVID-19. Study as a whole: Material from acute and convalescent COVID-19 was sourced from the United States, Italy and Spain. Sources were T cells, B-cell-depleted T cells, or PBMCs; the material itself was cDNA or gDNA.

Authors' processing steps: Cell counts per sample came from amplifying reference gene primers. Only in-frame clones appear in the TCRdb table, and some are missing; sequencing was by immunoSEQ multiplex PCR. V and J calls and clone size are given by that table; D and trimming were obtained from the DNA. The sample holds 120,000 to 150,000 clones, roughly 79% seen once. The CDR3 runs 15 residues. V gave up 1 base and J gave up 1 base; unmatched junction bases: 0. Germline V gene lookup returns CDR1 MNHEY and CDR2 SVGAGI. The sequence was obtained from a human donor with acute or convalescent COVID-19. The donor label of this sample is uncertain. The chain has TRBV6-5 and TRBJ2-3; 9 nucleotides line up with TRBD2. The sequenced sample was peripheral blood. The CDR3 DNA is TGTGCCAGCAGTTACTTAGCGGGGGGCACAGATACGCAGTATTTT. Translating it yields CASSYLAGGTDTQYF.